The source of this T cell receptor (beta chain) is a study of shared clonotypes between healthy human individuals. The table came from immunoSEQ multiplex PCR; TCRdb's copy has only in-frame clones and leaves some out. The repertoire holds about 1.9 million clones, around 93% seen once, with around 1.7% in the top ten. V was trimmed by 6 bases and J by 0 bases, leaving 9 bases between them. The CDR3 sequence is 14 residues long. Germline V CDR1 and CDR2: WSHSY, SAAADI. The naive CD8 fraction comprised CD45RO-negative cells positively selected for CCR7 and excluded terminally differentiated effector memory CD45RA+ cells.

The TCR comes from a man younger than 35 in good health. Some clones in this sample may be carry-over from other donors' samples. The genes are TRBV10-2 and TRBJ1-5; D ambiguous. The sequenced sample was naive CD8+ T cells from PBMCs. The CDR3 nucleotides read TGCGCCAGCAGCTCTAGTGGTAGCAATCAGCCCCAGCATTTT. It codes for CASSSSGSNQPQHF.